The next 23 T cell receptor beta chains were all read from a single sample in a study of T cells after yellow fever vaccination. One entry per CDR3 protein results from TCRdb running MiXCR on the 5' RACE reads. Counted here are roughly 330,000 distinct CDR3 sequences, approximately 7% occurring once; the ten biggest clones make up roughly 19%. The sequences come from PBMCs, collected 45 days after the first yellow fever vaccination. These receptors all come from a man between 18 and 29 years old who received the YFV17D yellow fever vaccine.

This chain connects TRBV5-1 to TRBJ1-1, with D possibly being TRBD1 (6 bases). V shed 7 bases and J shed 1 base, with 14 bases lying between them. The germline V gene has CDR1 SGHRS and CDR2 YFSETQ. This CDR3 contains 14 residues. This CDR3 is CASALGGANTEAFF. As DNA, the CDR3 is TGCGCCAGCGCTCTCGGGGGGGCGAACACTGAAGCTTTCTTT.

The chain employs TRBV7-2 and TRBJ1-5; D is perhaps TRBD1 (5 bases). The CDR3 contains 15 residues. Trimming cost V 5 bases and J 0 bases, with 11 bases left between them. Germline lookup yields CDR1 SGHTA and CDR2 FQGNSA. The CDR3 spells CASSRGLYSNQPQHF. The CDR3 nucleotides are TGTGCCAGCAGCAGGGGACTGTATAGCAATCAGCCCCAGCATTTT.

This clonotype has a handful of counts. V is TRBV20-1 and J is TRBJ2-3; D unresolved. Trimming removed 5 bases from V and 2 bases from J, with 5 bases in between. This CDR3 comprises 11 residues. Germline CDR1 is DFQATT and CDR2 is SNEGSKA (reference sequence). The CDR3 DNA reads TGCAGTGCTCGCCACACAGATACGCAGTATTTT. Translating it yields CSARHTDTQYF.

This clonotype was picked up a small number of times. This chain links TRBV7-3 with TRBJ2-6; a possible D gene is TRBD1 (7 bases). The germline CDR1 and CDR2 sequences are SGHTA and FQGTGA. Trimming left V 4 bases short and J 2 bases short, with 18 bases between. This CDR3 has 18 amino acids. The CDR3 DNA follows: TGTGCCAGCAGCTCCCCTGGAGGGGGCGATGCTGGGGCCAACGTCCTGACTTTC. Its protein product is CASSSPGGGDAGANVLTF.

The chain employs TRBV14 and TRBJ2-1; D gene ambiguous. The germline gives CDR1 SGHDN, CDR2 FVKESK. V was pared by 3 bases and J by 7 bases, with 13 bases between. The CDR3 covers 14 residues. The chain's CDR3 is CASSHLLLGNEQFF. The CDR3 DNA sequence: TGTGCCAGCAGCCACCTTCTATTGGGGAATGAGCAGTTCTTC.

The sample holds one count of this clonotype. The rearrangement uses TRBV19 and TRBJ2-6; tentative D call: TRBD1 (6 bases). This CDR3 has 18 amino acids. Germline lookup yields CDR1 LNHDA and CDR2 SQIVND (reference sequence). V dropped 6 bases and J dropped 0 bases, with 18 bases sitting between them. CDR3: CASRVAGTSVSGANVLTF. For the CDR3, the DNA is TGTGCCAGTAGGGTGGCCGGGACAAGCGTCTCTGGGGCCAACGTCCTGACTTTC.

There are many counts of this clonotype. The chain joins TRBV9 to TRBJ2-5; 8 bases align to TRBD1. Germline V gene sequence: CDR1 SGDLS, CDR2 YYNGEE. V shed 0 bases, J shed 3 bases, and the junction held 7 bases outside the gene matches. The CDR3 has 16 residues. CDR3 bases: TGTGCCAGCAGCGTAGACGGCAGGGGGCCGGAAGAGACCCAGTACTTC. Amino acids: CASSVDGRGPEETQYF.

This clonotype showed up just a few times. This chain joins TRBV6-1 and TRBJ1-1; D perhaps matches TRBD1 (6 bases). The V gene's germline CDR1 is MNHNS and CDR2 SASEGT. CDR3 length: 14 residues. The germline V and J ends were trimmed by 7 bases and 3 bases, with 15 bases remaining between them. CDR3 sequence reads: CASKPRGAHTEAFF. In DNA form, the CDR3 reads TGTGCCAGCAAGCCGAGGGGGGCGCACACTGAAGCTTTCTTT.

This clonotype was detected a few times. The chain couples TRBV5-5 to TRBJ2-3; 8 nucleotides agree with TRBD2. The CDR3 sequence is 16 residues long. The germline V gene encodes CDR1 SGHKS and CDR2 YYEKEE (reference sequence). Trimming took 4 bases from V and 5 from J; bases not matched to a gene: 12. The CDR3 region has the DNA TGTGCCAGCAGCGTTGGTACAGCGGGGGTCCAAGATACGCAGTATTTT. Its protein product is CASSVGTAGVQDTQYF.

This clonotype was seen more than once but under ten times. DNA of the CDR3: TGTGCCAGCAGTTTATGGCGGGGTGAGCAGTTCTTC. This gives the protein CASSLWRGEQFF. The chain uses TRBV27 and TRBJ2-1; maybe TRBD2 (6 bases). Trimming took off 1 base at V and 9 bases at J, with 7 bases between the two ends. Germline CDR1 MNHEY, CDR2 SMNVEV (reference sequence). The CDR3 is 12 residues long.

This rearrangement joins TRBV5-4 to TRBJ2-7; 12 bases map to TRBD1. The CDR3 has 15 residues. V lost 3 bases, J lost 5 bases, and 6 bases stayed unmatched. Germline values: CDR1 SGHNT, CDR2 YYREEE (reference sequence). The CDR3 sequence is CASSWAGTGGDEQYF. In DNA form, the CDR3 reads TGTGCCAGCAGCTGGGCCGGGACAGGGGGCGACGAGCAGTACTTC.

The rearrangement links TRBV7-2 to TRBJ2-2, with 8 bases aligning to TRBD2. The ends lost 6 bases at V and 0 bases at J; junction bases unmatched: 6. This CDR3 spans 16 amino acids. Germline values: CDR1 SGHTA, CDR2 FQGNSA. For the CDR3, the DNA is TGTGCCAGCAGACGCTTAGCGGGGACGAACACCGGGGAGCTGTTTTTT. Translation gives CASRRLAGTNTGELFF.

In DNA form, the CDR3 reads TGTGCCAGCAGCTTTTTGCGTGGGGCAGGAGGGAAGGAAGACAAAAACATTCAGTACTTC. Amino acid sequence: CASSFLRGAGGKEDKNIQYF. The chain has TRBV11-2 and TRBJ2-4; D is possibly TRBD2 (6 bases). V was trimmed by 3 bases and J by 3 bases, leaving 27 bases between them. The germline V gene encodes CDR1 SGHAT and CDR2 FQNNGV. This CDR3 contains 20 residues.

This clonotype was seen at least ten times. The chain joins TRBV5-1 to TRBJ1-1; 8 bases are a match to TRBD1. The trim removed 4 bases at V and 5 bases at J, leaving 7 bases unmatched. The germline CDR1 and CDR2 sequences are SGHRS and YFSETQ. The CDR3 loop spans 14 amino acids. The CDR3 reads CASSQGQGGTEAFF. CDR3 DNA: TGCGCCAGCAGCCAAGGACAGGGAGGTACTGAAGCTTTCTTT.

This clonotype was detected many times. V is TRBV3-1 and J is TRBJ2-5; D is possibly TRBD1 or TRBD2 (5 bases each). Germline CDR1 and CDR2: LGHDT and YNNKEL (reference sequence). V was clipped by 5 bases and J by 5 bases, with 12 bases between them. CDR3 length: 13 amino acids. CDR3 loop: CASSGGLVETQYF. Written as DNA, the CDR3 is TGTGCCAGCAGCGGGGGTCTGGTGGAGACCCAGTACTTC.

This clonotype was observed a handful of times. J is TRBJ1-1 and V is TRBV5-1, with 8 bases fitting TRBD1. This CDR3 is built from 13 residues. V shed 4 bases, J shed 11 bases, and the junction held 10 bases outside the gene matches. CDR1 and CDR2 from the germline V gene are SGHRS and YFSETQ. The CDR3: CASSTGQGRFAFF. In DNA form, the CDR3 reads TGCGCCAGCAGCACCGGACAGGGTCGGTTTGCTTTCTTT.

This clonotype was observed a handful of times. The V and J genes are TRBV28 and TRBJ1-4; no clear D. Germline V gives CDR1 MDHEN, CDR2 SYDVKM. V was clipped by 9 bases and J by 5 bases, with 19 bases between them. The length of the CDR3 is 15 residues. CDR3 nucleotides: TGTGCCAGTAACCCTTCTGGGAGAGTGAATGAAAAACTGTTTTTT. Amino acid sequence: CASNPSGRVNEKLFF.

This chain joins TRBV29-1 and TRBJ2-1, with D tentatively TRBD1 or TRBD2 (5 bases each). The CDR3 contains 14 residues. CDR1 is SQVTM, CDR2 ANQGSEA, per germline. V lost 7 bases and J lost 0, with 13 bases in between. Here the CDR3 DNA reads TGCAGCGCCGGGGTTGGGGGCTCCTACAATGAGCAGTTCTTC. Translating it yields CSAGVGGSYNEQFF.

In regard to this clonotype: This may be a read error, as it is one base from a much larger clone. The chain is built from TRBV24-1 and TRBJ2-1, with 8 bases aligning to TRBD1. From germline, CDR1 is KGHDR and CDR2 SFDVKD. This CDR3 contains 16 residues. This CDR3 reads CATSDSRQGASNVQFF. The CDR3 nucleotides read TGTGCCACCAGTGATTCGAGGCAGGGGGCAAGCAATGTGCAGTTCTTC.

The genes are TRBV7-3 and TRBJ2-3, with TRBD1 matching 9 bases. This CDR3 spans 15 amino acids. CDR1 SGHTA and CDR2 FQGTGA come from the germline V gene. The J segment lost 6 bases and the V segment lost 4 bases, leaving 8 bases of the junction unmatched. This chain's CDR3 is CASSSRTGARDTQYF. CDR3 sequence (DNA): TGTGCCAGCAGCTCAAGGACAGGGGCAAGGGATACGCAGTATTTT.

This clonotype was found a few times. The chain has TRBV18 and TRBJ2-6, with D unresolved. V was trimmed by 4 bases and J by 0 bases, leaving 10 bases between them. Per germline, CDR1 KGHSH and CDR2 LQKENI. The CDR3 extends over 16 amino acids. CDR3 sequence: CASSRTINSGANVLTF. CDR3 nucleotides: TGTGCCAGCTCACGTACTATTAACTCTGGGGCCAACGTCCTGACTTTC.

This clonotype has ten or more counts. The rearrangement uses TRBV18 and TRBJ2-7; D is unresolved. Trimming cost V 0 bases and J 5 bases, with 8 bases left between them. This CDR3 comprises 13 residues. Germline V lookup: CDR1 KGHSH, CDR2 LQKENI. The DNA for the CDR3 is TGTGCCAGCTCACCACCGAATACCAACGAGCAGTACGTC. Protein: CASSPPNTNEQYV.

This clonotype has at least ten counts. The chain's CDR3 is CASSQRQVSNQPQHF. The CDR3 coding sequence is TGCGCCAGCAGCCAAAGGCAGGTTAGCAATCAGCCCCAGCATTTT. V usage is TRBV4-1 and J usage is TRBJ1-5; D unresolved. Germline values: CDR1 MGHRA, CDR2 YSYEKL. The CDR3 totals 15 residues. Trimming took 2 bases from V and 0 from J, leaving 8 bases between them.